The 7 T cell receptor beta chains below come from one sample, sequenced in a study of regulatory T cells in long-lasting Graves disease. Relying on iRepertoire HTBI primers and Arm-PCR of CDR3 regions, the team built TCR beta libraries. TCRdb re-derived calls from the multiplex PCR reads in MiXCR, one entry per CDR3 protein. This sample has under 800,000 distinct CDR3 sequences, with roughly 16% found just once. Regarding time point: newly diagnosed GD, antithyroid drugs for less than 3 months. Following extraction of RNA from PBMCs, that RNA was used to make the TCR library. These same records also appear under a second study, on T cells in Graves' hyperthyroidism and ophthalmopathy.

Source: peripheral blood mononuclear cells (PBMCs), taken at new diagnosis, from a patient treated with antithyroid drugs. The receptors originated from a woman under 40 with Graves disease.

In this sample, this clonotype turned up many times. The V call is TRBV28, the J call TRBJ2-1; the D is unclear. This CDR3 contains 11 residues. The germline V and J ends were trimmed by 5 bases and 10 bases, with 9 bases remaining between them. Per germline, CDR1 MDHEN and CDR2 SYDVKM. CDR3 nucleotide sequence: TGTGCCAGCAGTCTCTACCGCGAGCAGTTCTTC. Encoded protein: CASSLYREQFF.

The chain is built from TRBV6-5 and TRBJ1-5; weak D call: TRBD1 (5 bases). V was trimmed by 2 bases and J by 5 bases, leaving 19 bases between them. The CDR3 length is 17 residues. Germline assignment: CDR1 MNHEY and CDR2 SVGAGI. As DNA, the CDR3 is TGTGCCAGCAGTTACCCAAACTTCCGGACATTGCATCAGCCCCAGCATTTT. It encodes CASSYPNFRTLHQPQHF.

This clonotype was observed a few times. The chain combines TRBV20-1 with TRBJ2-7; D perhaps matches TRBD2 (5 bases). The CDR3 consists of 12 residues. Germline assignment: CDR1 DFQATT and CDR2 SNEGSKA (reference sequence). V was cut by 5 bases and J by 2 bases, with 10 bases left in between. As DNA, the CDR3 is TGCAGTGCTCGGCTCGGGACCTACGAGCAGTACTTC. It yields the protein CSARLGTYEQYF.

In this sample, this clonotype turned up a few times. This chain uses TRBV12-5 with TRBJ1-5, with TRBD1 identical over 7 bases. The trim removed 1 base at V and 8 bases at J, leaving 5 bases unmatched. This CDR3 has 14 residues. Germline CDR1 LGHNT, CDR2 FRNRAP. The DNA for the CDR3 is TGTGCTAGTGGTTTGGACAGGGGCCTCAAGCCCCAGCATTTT. This gives the protein CASGLDRGLKPQHF.

This clonotype was seen more than once but under ten times. The rearrangement uses TRBV19 and TRBJ1-5; D remains unclear. Germline V gene sequence: CDR1 LNHDA, CDR2 SQIVND (reference sequence). There are 15 residues in the CDR3. The ends were cut back, 7 bases at V and 1 base at J, with 14 bases in the middle. The CDR3 protein is CASIDGVWSNQPQHF. CDR3 nucleotides: TGTGCCAGTATCGACGGGGTCTGGAGCAATCAGCCCCAGCATTTT.

As for this clonotype: The germline gene is not matched at one end of the junction; a read error may be the cause. This chain connects TRBV14 to TRBJ1-2, with a tentative D call TRBD1 (5 bases). CDR1 and CDR2 from the germline V gene are SGHDN and FVKESK. The CDR3 is 13 amino acids. CDR3 residues: CASSQDGARRVAF. The CDR3 region has the DNA TGTGCCAGCAGCCAAGACGGGGCCCGTCGAGTCGCCTTC.

This clonotype showed up many times. This rearrangement joins TRBV6-2 or TRBV6-3 to TRBJ1-5; possibly TRBD1 for D (5 bases). Germline values: CDR1 MNHEY, CDR2 SVGEGT. The CDR3 runs to 17 residues. Trimming removed 0 bases from V and 1 base from J, with 13 bases in between. This CDR3 is CASSYSGQFGSNQPQHF. Here the CDR3 DNA reads TGTGCCAGCAGTTACTCCGGACAATTTGGGAGCAATCAGCCCCAGCATTTT.